Listed here are 27 T cell receptor beta chains from one sample, sequenced in a study of early T cells in non-severe SARS-CoV-2 infection. TCRdb re-called the 5' RACE reads through MiXCR, storing one row per CDR3 protein. The repertoire holds about 64,000 distinct CDR3 sequences, around 18% seen once, with around 9.8% in the top ten. Sequences were derived from whole blood, sampled at baseline. The receptors here all came from an adult who was a healthcare worker with PCR-confirmed SARS-CoV-2 infection or an uninfected control (not recorded which).

This clonotype has only a few counts. The chain carries TRBV29-1 and TRBJ2-5; D ambiguous. The germline V gene has CDR1 SQVTM and CDR2 ANQGSEA. V shed 4 bases and J shed 4 bases, with 4 bases lying between them. The CDR3 runs to 10 residues. The CDR3: CSVVLETQYF. CDR3 DNA: TGCAGCGTTGTACTAGAGACCCAGTACTTC.

Only a few counts were recorded for this clonotype. The chain combines TRBV11-3 with TRBJ2-1, with TRBD1 identical over 7 bases. V gave up 5 bases and J gave up 2 bases; unmatched junction bases: 6. The CDR3 consists of 15 residues. The germline gives CDR1 SGHNT, CDR2 YENEEA. In nucleotides, the CDR3 is TGTGCCAGCAGCGAGGGGGCCAACGCCTACAATGAGCAGTTCTTC. Protein product: CASSEGANAYNEQFF.

This clonotype was observed a handful of times. CDR3 amino acids: CSASYAPGTGGTQYF. The CDR3 nucleotides are TGCAGTGCTAGCTACGCCCCGGGGACGGGGGGGACCCAGTACTTC. The chain uses TRBV20-1 and TRBJ2-5; TRBD2 matches at 7 bases. This CDR3 contains 15 residues. Germline CDR1 reads DFQATT; CDR2 reads SNEGSKA (reference sequence). After removal of 3 bases from V and 7 bases from J, the junction contained 14 bases not matched to a gene.

This clonotype turned up a few times. This chain connects TRBV27 to TRBJ2-1; maybe TRBD2 (5 bases). Per the germline V gene, CDR1 is MNHEY and CDR2 is SMNVEV (reference sequence). Trimming cost V 4 bases and J 9 bases, with 13 bases left between them. CDR3 length: 13 amino acids. The CDR3 sequence: CASSYQPRGEQFF. In DNA, the CDR3 is TGTGCCAGCAGTTATCAACCACGGGGTGAGCAGTTCTTC.

The chain has TRBV5-1 and TRBJ2-7; TRBD1 matches at 9 bases. This CDR3 has 19 residues. J was trimmed by 5 bases and V by 2 bases; bases with no gene match: 20. Germline CDR1 and CDR2: SGHRS and YFSETQ. Written as DNA, the CDR3 is TGCGCCAGCAGCTTTCTAGGGACAGGGCCCCAAGGGGGAGGCGACGAGCAGTACTTC. Its protein is CASSFLGTGPQGGGDEQYF.

This clonotype was seen only a few times. The chain couples TRBV6-5 to TRBJ1-2; D unresolved. Germline V lookup: CDR1 MNHEY, CDR2 SVGAGI. This CDR3 has 13 amino acids. The V gene lost 8 bases and the J gene lost 4 bases, with 14 bases spanning the gap. In nucleotides, the CDR3 is TGTGCCAGCCCCACTGACCGGACCTATGGCTACACCTTC. It specifies CASPTDRTYGYTF.

The J gene is TRBJ1-5, the V gene TRBV19; D is unresolved. Trimming removed 5 bases from V and 4 bases from J, with 9 bases in between. From germline, CDR1 is LNHDA and CDR2 SQIVND (reference sequence). The CDR3 totals 13 residues. As DNA, the CDR3 is TGTGCCAGTAGTGGGATTGAAAATCAGCCCCAGCATTTT. It translates to CASSGIENQPQHF.

This chain uses TRBV5-1 with TRBJ1-1, with unresolved D. There are 15 residues in the CDR3. CDR1 and CDR2 (germline): SGHRS, YFSETQ. V lost 2 bases and J lost 1, with 12 bases in between. CDR3 nucleotides: TGCGCCAGCAGCTTTTTGAATGGAGGGAACACTGAAGCTTTCTTT. Amino acids: CASSFLNGGNTEAFF.

This clonotype was counted a few times. This chain uses TRBV7-2 with TRBJ2-7, with TRBD2 matching over 7 bases. CDR1 and CDR2 from the germline V gene are SGHTA and FQGNSA. This CDR3 has 15 amino acids. V lost 2 bases and J lost 3; bases outside the gene matches: 7. CDR3 sequence reads: CASSLIGGGLYEQYF. The CDR3 DNA reads TGTGCCAGCAGCTTAATTGGCGGGGGACTCTACGAGCAGTACTTC.

This chain links TRBV20-1 with TRBJ2-1; no definite D call. Germline loops: CDR1 DFQATT, CDR2 SNEGSKA (reference sequence). The CDR3 consists of 13 residues. V lost 3 bases and J 2 bases, leaving 8 bases between the germline ends. CDR3 sequence (DNA): TGCAGTGCTAGTTTTAGTGCCTACAATGAGCAGTTCTTC. Translated: CSASFSAYNEQFF.

This clonotype was picked up a small number of times. This sequence joins TRBV5-1 and TRBJ2-1; 7 nucleotides match TRBD2. Germline V CDR1 and CDR2: SGHRS, YFSETQ. This CDR3 spans 19 amino acids. With V trimmed by 0 bases and J by 0 bases, 12 bases remained unmatched. The CDR3 loop is CASSLAPSGTTSSYNEQFF. The CDR3 DNA reads as TGCGCCAGCAGCTTGGCCCCTAGCGGAACCACGAGCTCCTACAATGAGCAGTTCTTC. Supplemented by reference TRBV5-1 and TRBJ2-1, the full variable domain reads KAGVTQTPRYLIKTRGQQVTLSCSPISGHRSVSWYQQTPGQGLQFLFEYFSETQRNKGNFPGRFSGRQFSNSRSEMNVSTLELGDSALYLCASSLAPSGTTSSYNEQFFGPGTRLTVL.

The chain has TRBV7-9 and TRBJ2-3, with 8 bases identical to TRBD2. V trimming: 5 bases; J trimming: 3 bases; junction bases outside the gene matches: 10. The CDR3 spans 16 residues. The germline CDR1 and CDR2 sequences are SEHNR and FQNEAQ (reference sequence). The CDR3 region has the DNA TGTGCCAGCAGCCCCCTTGCGGGAGGTCGGACAGATACGCAGTATTTT. Protein product: CASSPLAGGRTDTQYF.

The V call is TRBV27, the J call TRBJ1-2; the D gene is possibly TRBD1 (6 bases). Germline V gene data show CDR1 as MNHEY and CDR2 as SMNVEV (reference sequence). This CDR3 contains 16 residues. V was pared by 5 bases and J by 4 bases, with 20 bases between. The CDR3 protein is CASSPQAGVWAYGYTF. The CDR3 bases are TGTGCCAGCAGTCCGCAAGCAGGGGTTTGGGCCTATGGCTACACCTTC.

This chain joins TRBV5-4 and TRBJ2-1; TRBD1 matches 8 bases. The CDR3 contains 15 residues. J was trimmed by 5 bases and V by 4 bases; bases with no gene match: 8. Germline-derived CDR1 and CDR2 are SGHNT and YYREEE (reference sequence). The CDR3: CASSPTGGSHNEQFF. Here the CDR3 DNA reads TGTGCCAGCAGCCCTACAGGGGGGAGTCACAATGAGCAGTTCTTC.

This clonotype turned up a few times. The rearrangement uses TRBV13 and TRBJ1-1; possibly TRBD1 for D (6 bases). Per germline, CDR1 PRHDT and CDR2 FYEKMQ (reference sequence). There are 17 residues in the CDR3. Trimming cost V 3 bases and J 0 bases, with 17 bases left between them. The CDR3 DNA is TGTGCCAGCAGCTTCCCCGGGGGCCAGGGTATGAACACTGAAGCTTTCTTT. This sequence encodes CASSFPGGQGMNTEAFF.

The chain recombines TRBV2 with TRBJ2-3, with 10 bases matching TRBD1. The CDR3 extends over 17 amino acids. The germline V gene encodes CDR1 SNHLY and CDR2 FYNNEI. Losses at the gene ends were 4 bases for V and 2 bases for J; bases not matched to a gene: 9. The CDR3 is CASSVEKDRGFTDTQYF. For the CDR3, the DNA is TGTGCCAGCAGTGTCGAGAAGGACAGGGGGTTCACAGATACGCAGTATTTT. Together with reference TRBV2 and TRBJ2-3, the CDR3 gives the full variable domain: EPEVTQTPSHQVTQMGQEVILRCVPISNHLYFYWYRQILGQKVEFLVSFYNNEISEKSEIFDDQFSVERPDGSNFTLKIRSTKLEDSAMYFCASSVEKDRGFTDTQYFGPGTRLTVL.

This rearrangement joins TRBV3-1 to TRBJ2-5; D is undetermined. Germline CDR1 reads LGHDT; CDR2 reads YNNKEL (reference sequence). V dropped 5 bases and J dropped 5 bases, with 15 bases sitting between them. This CDR3 comprises 14 residues. The CDR3 protein is CASSWSFVGETQYF. The CDR3 DNA reads as TGTGCCAGCAGCTGGAGCTTTGTTGGGGAGACCCAGTACTTC.

The V and J genes are TRBV12-3 or TRBV12-4 and TRBJ2-3; D gene ambiguous. The CDR3 totals 12 residues. V was pared by 7 bases and J by 3 bases, with 8 bases between. DNA of the CDR3: TGTGCCAGCACTTTCCTGACAGATACGCAGTATTTT. Amino acid sequence: CASTFLTDTQYF.

The chain is built from TRBV6-2 or TRBV6-3 and TRBJ2-2; 9 bases line up with TRBD1. The CDR3 contains 17 residues. V was pared by 5 bases and J by 7 bases, with 14 bases of the junction left unmatched. CDR1 and CDR2 (germline): MNHEY, SVGEGT. For the CDR3, the DNA is TGTGCCAGCAGTACCCTACGAGACAGGGGGATAGGCGGGGAGCTGTTTTTT. Translating it yields CASSTLRDRGIGGELFF.

This clonotype appeared many times. This chain connects TRBV9 to TRBJ1-1, with TRBD1 matching over 8 bases. The junction had 3 bases not matched to a gene; V was cut back by 1 base and J by 4 bases. The V gene's germline CDR1 is SGDLS and CDR2 YYNGEE. The CDR3 has 14 residues. CDR3 DNA: TGTGCCAGCAGCGTACGGCAGGGGGCCACTGAAGCTTTCTTT. Protein sequence: CASSVRQGATEAFF.

This chain links TRBV19 with TRBJ2-5; 8 nucleotides agree with TRBD1. CDR3 length: 15 residues. The germline CDR1 and CDR2 sequences are LNHDA and SQIVND (reference sequence). V gave up 6 bases and J gave up 3 bases; unmatched junction bases: 9. Here the CDR3 DNA reads TGTGCCAGTAGAGCATCAGGGGGCGCGAAAGAGACCCAGTACTTC. Protein product: CASRASGGAKETQYF.

J is TRBJ2-7 and V is TRBV5-6; D not certain. This CDR3 comprises 14 residues. Deletions cut 1 base from V and 0 bases from J, with 8 bases between. From germline, CDR1 is SGHDT and CDR2 YYEEEE. CDR3 coding DNA: TGTGCCAGCAGCTTGACGGGCTTCTCCTACGAGCAGTACTTC. Translation gives CASSLTGFSYEQYF.

This chain uses TRBV29-1 with TRBJ2-4, with D maybe TRBD1 (6 bases). Trimming pared 4 bases from V and 7 bases from J, leaving 17 bases between. The germline V gene encodes CDR1 SQVTM and CDR2 ANQGSEA. CDR3 length equals 14 residues. Here the CDR3 reads CSVASRGLDNIQYF. The CDR3 nucleotides read TGCAGCGTTGCCTCGAGGGGGTTGGATAACATTCAGTACTTC. The full variable domain, completed using reference TRBV29-1 and TRBJ2-4, is SAVISQKPSRDICQRGTSLTIQCQVDSQVTMMFWYRQQPGQSLTLIATANQGSEATYESGFVIDKFPISRPNLTFSTLTVSNMSPEDSSIYLCSVASRGLDNIQYFGAGTRLSVL.

V gene TRBV7-6 combines with J gene TRBJ2-3, with 11 bases lining up with TRBD2. The CDR3 runs 12 residues. Per germline, CDR1 SGHVS and CDR2 FNYEAQ. The CDR3 nucleotides are TGTAATTCTAGCGGGGGGTGTGGAGCGCAGTATTTT. It yields the protein CNSSGGCGAQYF.

This clonotype was seen only a few times. This chain uses TRBV18 with TRBJ2-3, with 14 bases fitting TRBD2. J was trimmed by 3 bases and V by 3 bases; bases with no gene match: 8. The CDR3 runs to 18 residues. Germline V CDR1 and CDR2: KGHSH, LQKENI. This CDR3 reads CASSPQGLAGGRTDTQYF. The CDR3 nucleotides read TGTGCCAGCTCACCTCAAGGACTAGCGGGGGGTCGGACAGATACGCAGTATTTT. The variable domain in full, completed from reference TRBV18 and TRBJ2-3, reads NAGVMQNPRHLVRRRGQEARLRCSPMKGHSHVYWYRQLPEEGLKFMVYLQKENIIDESGMPKERFSAEFPKEGPSILRIQQVVRGDSAAYFCASSPQGLAGGRTDTQYFGPGTRLTVL.

This sequence joins TRBV7-9 and TRBJ1-4, with D uncertain. Per germline, CDR1 SEHNR and CDR2 FQNEAQ (reference sequence). The length of the CDR3 is 13 residues. V lost 4 bases and J 4 bases, leaving 7 bases between the germline ends. CDR3 amino acids: CASSSQVNEKLFF. As DNA, the CDR3 is TGTGCCAGCAGCTCTCAGGTTAATGAAAAACTGTTTTTT. The variable domain in full, with the rest retrieved from reference TRBV7-9 and TRBJ1-4, is DTGVSQNPRHKITKRGQNVTFRCDPISEHNRLYWYRQTLGQGPEFLTYFQNEAQLEKSRLLSDRFSAERPKGSFSTLEIQRTEQGDSAMYLCASSSQVNEKLFFGSGTQLSVL.

This clonotype has a handful of counts. The rearrangement links TRBV3-1 to TRBJ2-5, with 10 positions matching TRBD2. Germline V lookup: CDR1 LGHDT, CDR2 YNNKEL (reference sequence). Trimming took 4 bases from V and 3 from J; bases not matched to a gene: 5. The CDR3 is 15 amino acids. The CDR3 protein is CASSPERGGKETQYF. In DNA, the CDR3 is TGTGCCAGCAGCCCTGAGCGGGGGGGAAAAGAGACCCAGTACTTC.